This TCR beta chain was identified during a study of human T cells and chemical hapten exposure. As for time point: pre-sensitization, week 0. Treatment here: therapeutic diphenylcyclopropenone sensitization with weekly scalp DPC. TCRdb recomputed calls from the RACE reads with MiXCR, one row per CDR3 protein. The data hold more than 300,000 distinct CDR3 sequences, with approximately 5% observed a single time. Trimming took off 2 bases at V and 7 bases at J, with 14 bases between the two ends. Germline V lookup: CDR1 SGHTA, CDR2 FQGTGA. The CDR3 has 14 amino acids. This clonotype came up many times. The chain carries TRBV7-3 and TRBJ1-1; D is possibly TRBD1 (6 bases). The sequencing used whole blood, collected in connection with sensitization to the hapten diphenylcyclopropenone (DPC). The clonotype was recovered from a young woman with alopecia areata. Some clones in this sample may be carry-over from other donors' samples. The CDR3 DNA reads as TGTGCCAGCAGCTTATTTCAGGGGTCGGGTGAAGCTTTCTTT. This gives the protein CASSLFQGSGEAFF.